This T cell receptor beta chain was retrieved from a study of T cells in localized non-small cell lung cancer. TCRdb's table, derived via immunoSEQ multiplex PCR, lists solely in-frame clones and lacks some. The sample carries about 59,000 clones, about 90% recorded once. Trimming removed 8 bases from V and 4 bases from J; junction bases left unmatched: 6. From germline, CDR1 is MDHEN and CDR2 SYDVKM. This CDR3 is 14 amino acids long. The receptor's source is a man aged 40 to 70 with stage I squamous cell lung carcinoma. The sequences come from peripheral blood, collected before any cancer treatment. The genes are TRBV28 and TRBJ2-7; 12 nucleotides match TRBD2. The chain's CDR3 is CASRAGTSGYEQYF. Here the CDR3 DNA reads TGTGCCAGCCGAGCAGGGACTAGCGGGTACGAGCAGTACTTC.